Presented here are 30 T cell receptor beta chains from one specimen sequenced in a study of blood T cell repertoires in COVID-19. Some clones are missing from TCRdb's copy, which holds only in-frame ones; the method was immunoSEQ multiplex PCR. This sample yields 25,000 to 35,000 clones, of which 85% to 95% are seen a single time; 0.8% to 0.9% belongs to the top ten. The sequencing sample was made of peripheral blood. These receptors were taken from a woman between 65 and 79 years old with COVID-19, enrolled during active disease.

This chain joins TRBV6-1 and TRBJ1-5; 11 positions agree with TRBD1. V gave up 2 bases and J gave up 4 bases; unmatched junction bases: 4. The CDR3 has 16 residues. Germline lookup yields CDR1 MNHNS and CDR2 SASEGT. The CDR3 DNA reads TGTGCCAGCAGTGAAATCGGGACAGGGGGAAATCAGCCCCAGCATTTT. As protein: CASSEIGTGGNQPQHF.

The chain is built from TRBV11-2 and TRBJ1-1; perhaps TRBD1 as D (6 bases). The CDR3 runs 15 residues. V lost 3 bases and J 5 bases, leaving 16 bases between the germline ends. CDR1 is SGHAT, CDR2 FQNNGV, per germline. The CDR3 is CASSFIQGGGTEAFF. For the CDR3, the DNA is TGTGCCAGCAGCTTTATACAGGGTGGTGGGACTGAAGCTTTCTTT.

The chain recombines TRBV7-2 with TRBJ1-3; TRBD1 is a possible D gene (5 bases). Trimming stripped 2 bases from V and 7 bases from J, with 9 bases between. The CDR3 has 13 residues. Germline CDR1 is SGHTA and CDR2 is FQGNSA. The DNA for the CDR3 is TGTGCCAGCAGCTTACTCCCAGGGAACACCATATATTTT. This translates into CASSLLPGNTIYF.

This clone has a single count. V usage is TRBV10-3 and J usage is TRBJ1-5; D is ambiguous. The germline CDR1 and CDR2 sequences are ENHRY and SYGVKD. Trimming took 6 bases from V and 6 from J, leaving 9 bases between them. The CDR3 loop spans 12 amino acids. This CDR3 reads CAIRPDFQPQHF. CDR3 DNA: TGTGCCATCAGACCGGACTTTCAGCCCCAGCATTTT.

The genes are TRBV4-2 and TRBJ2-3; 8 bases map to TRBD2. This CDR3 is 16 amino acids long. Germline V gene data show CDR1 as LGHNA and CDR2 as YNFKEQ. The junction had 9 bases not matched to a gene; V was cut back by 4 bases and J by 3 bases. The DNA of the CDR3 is TGTGCCAGCAGCCTGGGTAGTTCGGGGGGGACAGATACGCAGTATTTT. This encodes CASSLGSSGGTDTQYF.

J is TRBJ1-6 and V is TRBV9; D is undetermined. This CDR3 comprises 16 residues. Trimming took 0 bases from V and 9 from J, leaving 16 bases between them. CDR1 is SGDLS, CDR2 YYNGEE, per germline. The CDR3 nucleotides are TGTGCCAGCAGCGTAGCTGGAGGGCAGGATCTTTCACCCCTCCACTTT. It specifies CASSVAGGQDLSPLHF.

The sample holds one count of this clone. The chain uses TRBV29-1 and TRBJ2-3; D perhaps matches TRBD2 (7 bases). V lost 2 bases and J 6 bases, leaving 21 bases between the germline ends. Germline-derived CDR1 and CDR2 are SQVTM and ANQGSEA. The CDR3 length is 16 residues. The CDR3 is CSVEKGGGGSGDTQYF. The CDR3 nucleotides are TGCAGCGTTGAAAAAGGAGGGGGGGGATCAGGTGATACGCAGTATTTT.

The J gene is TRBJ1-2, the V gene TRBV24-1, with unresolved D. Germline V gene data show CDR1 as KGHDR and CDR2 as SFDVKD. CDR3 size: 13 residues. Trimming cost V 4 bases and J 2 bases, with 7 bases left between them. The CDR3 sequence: CATSEGRNYGYTF. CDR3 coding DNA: TGTGCCACCAGTGAAGGCAGGAACTATGGCTACACCTTC.

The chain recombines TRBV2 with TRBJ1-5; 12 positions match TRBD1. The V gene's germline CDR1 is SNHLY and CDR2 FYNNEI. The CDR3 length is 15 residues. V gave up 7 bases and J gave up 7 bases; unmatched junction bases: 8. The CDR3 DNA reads TGTGCCAGCAACCGGGACAGGGGGCATCGGCAGCCCCAGCATTTT. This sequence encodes CASNRDRGHRQPQHF. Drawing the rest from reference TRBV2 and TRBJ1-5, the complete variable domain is EPEVTQTPSHQVTQMGQEVILRCVPISNHLYFYWYRQILGQKVEFLVSFYNNEISEKSEIFDDQFSVERPDGSNFTLKIRSTKLEDSAMYFCASNRDRGHRQPQHFGDGTRLSIL.

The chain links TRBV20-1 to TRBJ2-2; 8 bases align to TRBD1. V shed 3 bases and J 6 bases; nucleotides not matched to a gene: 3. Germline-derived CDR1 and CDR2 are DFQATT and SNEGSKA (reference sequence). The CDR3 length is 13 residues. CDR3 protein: CSASLTGAGELFF. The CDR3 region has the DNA TGCAGTGCTAGTTTGACAGGGGCCGGGGAGCTGTTTTTT.

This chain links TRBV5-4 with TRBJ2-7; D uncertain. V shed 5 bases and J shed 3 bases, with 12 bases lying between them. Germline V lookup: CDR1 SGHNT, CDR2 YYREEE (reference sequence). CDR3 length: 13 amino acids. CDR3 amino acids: CASRQDTYYEQYF. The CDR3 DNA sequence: TGTGCCAGCAGACAAGACACATACTACGAGCAGTACTTC.

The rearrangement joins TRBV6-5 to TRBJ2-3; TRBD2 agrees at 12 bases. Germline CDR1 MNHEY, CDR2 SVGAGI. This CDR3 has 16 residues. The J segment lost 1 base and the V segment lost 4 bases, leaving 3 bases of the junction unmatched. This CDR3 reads CASSSGLAGRTDTQYF. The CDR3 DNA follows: TGTGCCAGCAGTTCCGGACTAGCGGGGCGCACAGATACGCAGTATTTT.

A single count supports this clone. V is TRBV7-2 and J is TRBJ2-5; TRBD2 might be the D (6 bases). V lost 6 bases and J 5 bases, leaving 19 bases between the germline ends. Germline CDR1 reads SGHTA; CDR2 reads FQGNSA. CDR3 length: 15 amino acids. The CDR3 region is CASSTDPTRMETQYF. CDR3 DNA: TGTGCCAGCAGTACCGATCCGACTAGGATGGAGACCCAGTACTTC.

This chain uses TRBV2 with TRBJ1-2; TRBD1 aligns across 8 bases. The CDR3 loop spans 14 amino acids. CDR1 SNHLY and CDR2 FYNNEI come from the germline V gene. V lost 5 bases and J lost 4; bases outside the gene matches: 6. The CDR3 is CASSLDRAGYGYTF. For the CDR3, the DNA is TGTGCCAGCAGTTTGGACAGGGCGGGCTATGGCTACACCTTC. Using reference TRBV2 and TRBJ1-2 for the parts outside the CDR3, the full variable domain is EPEVTQTPSHQVTQMGQEVILRCVPISNHLYFYWYRQILGQKVEFLVSFYNNEISEKSEIFDDQFSVERPDGSNFTLKIRSTKLEDSAMYFCASSLDRAGYGYTFGSGTRLTVV.

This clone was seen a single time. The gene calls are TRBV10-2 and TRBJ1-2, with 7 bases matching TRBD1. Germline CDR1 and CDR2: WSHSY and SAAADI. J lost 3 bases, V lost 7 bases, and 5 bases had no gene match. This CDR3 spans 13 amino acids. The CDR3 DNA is TGCGCCAGCACCGCCACAGGGGACTATGGCTACACCTTC. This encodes CASTATGDYGYTF.

CDR3 bases: TGTGCCAGCAGCAGCGGACAGGGTGGGAACATTCAGTACTTC. As protein: CASSSGQGGNIQYF. This chain uses TRBV7-9 with TRBJ2-4, with 8 positions matching TRBD1. The CDR3 has 14 amino acids. Germline CDR1 reads SEHNR; CDR2 reads FQNEAQ (reference sequence). Trimming at V came to 5 bases and at J to 7 bases, leaving 7 bases not matched to a gene.

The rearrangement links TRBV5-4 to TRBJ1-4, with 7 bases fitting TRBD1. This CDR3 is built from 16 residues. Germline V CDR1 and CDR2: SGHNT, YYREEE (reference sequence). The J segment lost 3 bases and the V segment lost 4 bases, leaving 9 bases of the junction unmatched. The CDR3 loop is CASSRSSGTANEKLFF. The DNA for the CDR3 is TGTGCCAGCAGCAGGTCCTCCGGGACAGCTAATGAAAAACTGTTTTTT.

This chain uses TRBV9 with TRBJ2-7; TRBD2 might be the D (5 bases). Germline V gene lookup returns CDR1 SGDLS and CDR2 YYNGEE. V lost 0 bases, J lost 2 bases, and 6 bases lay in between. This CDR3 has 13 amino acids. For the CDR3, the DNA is TGTGCCAGCAGCGTAGCGGAGGCCTACGAGCAGTACTTC. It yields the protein CASSVAEAYEQYF.

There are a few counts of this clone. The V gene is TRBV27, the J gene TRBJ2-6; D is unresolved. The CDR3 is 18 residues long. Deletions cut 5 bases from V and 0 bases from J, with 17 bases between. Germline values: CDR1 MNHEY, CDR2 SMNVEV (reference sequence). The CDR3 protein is CASSPFRNRYSGANVLTF. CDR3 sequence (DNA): TGTGCCAGCAGTCCCTTCCGGAACAGATACTCTGGGGCCAACGTCCTGACTTTC.

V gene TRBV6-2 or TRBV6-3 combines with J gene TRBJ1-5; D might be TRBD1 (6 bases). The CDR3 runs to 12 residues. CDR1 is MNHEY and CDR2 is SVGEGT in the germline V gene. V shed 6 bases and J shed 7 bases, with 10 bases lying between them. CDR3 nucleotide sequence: TGTGCCAGCAGCATGGGGGCCCAGCCCCAGCATTTT. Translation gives CASSMGAQPQHF.

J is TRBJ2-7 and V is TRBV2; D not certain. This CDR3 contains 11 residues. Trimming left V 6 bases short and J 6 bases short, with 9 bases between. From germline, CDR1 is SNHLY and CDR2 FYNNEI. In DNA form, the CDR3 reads TGTGCCAGCAGCCTGCAGTCCGAGCAGTACTTC. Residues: CASSLQSEQYF.

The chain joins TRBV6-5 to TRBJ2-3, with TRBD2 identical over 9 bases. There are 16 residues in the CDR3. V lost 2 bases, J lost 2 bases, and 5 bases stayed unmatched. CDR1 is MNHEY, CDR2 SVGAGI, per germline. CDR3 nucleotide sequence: TGTGCCAGCAGTTACCTTGGCGGGAGGGACACAGATACGCAGTATTTT. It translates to CASSYLGGRDTDTQYF.

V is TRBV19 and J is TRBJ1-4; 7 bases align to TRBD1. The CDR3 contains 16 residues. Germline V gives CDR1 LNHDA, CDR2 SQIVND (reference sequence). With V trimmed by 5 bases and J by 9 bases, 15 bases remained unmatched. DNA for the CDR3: TGTGCCAGTAGTCCCCAACCGGGACAGAGTAGTCAAAAACTGTTTTTT. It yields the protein CASSPQPGQSSQKLFF. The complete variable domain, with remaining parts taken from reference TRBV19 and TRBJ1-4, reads DGGITQSPKYLFRKEGQNVTLSCEQNLNHDAMYWYRQDPGQGLRLIYYSQIVNDFQKGDIAEGYSVSREKKESFPLTVTSAQKNPTAFYLCASSPQPGQSSQKLFFGSGTQLSVL.

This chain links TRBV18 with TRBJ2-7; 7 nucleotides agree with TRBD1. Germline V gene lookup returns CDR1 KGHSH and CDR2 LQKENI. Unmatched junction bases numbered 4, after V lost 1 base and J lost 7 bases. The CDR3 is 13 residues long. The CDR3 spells CASSPQGAGEQYF. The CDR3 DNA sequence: TGTGCCAGCTCACCACAGGGGGCTGGGGAGCAGTACTTC.

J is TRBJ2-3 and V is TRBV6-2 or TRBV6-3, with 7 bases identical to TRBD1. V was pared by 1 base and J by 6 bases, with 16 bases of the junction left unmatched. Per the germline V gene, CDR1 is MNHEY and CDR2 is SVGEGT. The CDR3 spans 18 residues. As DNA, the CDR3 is TGTGCCAGCAGTTACTTCTATTTAGGGACAGCATTGTACGATACGCAGTATTTT. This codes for CASSYFYLGTALYDTQYF.

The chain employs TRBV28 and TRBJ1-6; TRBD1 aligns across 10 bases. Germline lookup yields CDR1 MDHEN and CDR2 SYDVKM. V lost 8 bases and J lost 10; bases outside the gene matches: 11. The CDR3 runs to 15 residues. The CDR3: CASLAGQGVRSPLHF. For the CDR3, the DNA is TGTGCCAGCCTGGCTGGACAGGGGGTAAGGTCACCCCTCCACTTT.

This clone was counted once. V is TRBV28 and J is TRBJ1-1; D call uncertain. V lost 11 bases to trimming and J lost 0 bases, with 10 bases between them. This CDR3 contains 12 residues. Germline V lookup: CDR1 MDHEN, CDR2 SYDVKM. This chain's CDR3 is CAASTVNTEAFF. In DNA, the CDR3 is TGTGCCGCTTCAACGGTGAACACTGAAGCTTTCTTT.

The CDR3 DNA is TGCGCCAGCAGCCAAGAGAGGCTAGCGGGAGATGAGACCCAGTACTTC. This translates into CASSQERLAGDETQYF. The V gene is TRBV4-1, the J gene TRBJ2-5, with 10 bases identical to TRBD2. The CDR3 runs to 16 residues. The V segment lost 0 bases and the J segment 5 bases; nucleotides outside the gene matches: 6. Germline V gene lookup returns CDR1 MGHRA and CDR2 YSYEKL.

CDR3 in DNA: TGTGCCAGCAGCCCTTCCGGGACCAGGGGATCCTATAATTCACCCCTCCACTTT. This codes for CASSPSGTRGSYNSPLHF. The V and J genes are TRBV11-2 and TRBJ1-6; a weak D match, TRBD1 (6 bases). V was cut by 5 bases and J by 1 base, with 18 bases left in between. The CDR3 runs to 18 residues. The germline V gene has CDR1 SGHAT and CDR2 FQNNGV.

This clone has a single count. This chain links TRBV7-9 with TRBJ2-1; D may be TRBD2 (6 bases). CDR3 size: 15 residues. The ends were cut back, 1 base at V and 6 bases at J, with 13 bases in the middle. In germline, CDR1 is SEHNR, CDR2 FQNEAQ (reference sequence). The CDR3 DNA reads TGTGCCAGCAGCTTAGAGCCAGCGGGTGGCAATGAGCAGTTCTTC. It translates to CASSLEPAGGNEQFF.